The rows below give T cell receptor beta chains drawn from one sample of a study of monozygotic twins with cystic fibrosis. Sequenced by immunoSEQ multiplex PCR; TCRdb stores in-frame clones only, minus some. The sample yields tens of thousands of clones, around 93% seen once. The specimen was blood. The receptors here all came from a girl aged 2 to 9 with cystic fibrosis. Each CDR3 is given with its conserved first and last residue.

j_call v_call cdr3_aa
TRBJ1-1 TRBV6-1 CASSEALLGGGNTEAFF
TRBJ2-3 TRBV29-1 CSVAGQGGGTDTQYF
TRBJ1-2 TRBV6-5 CASRQGPSNYGYTF
TRBJ1-1 TRBV19 CASSIGGSWVNTEAFF
TRBJ1-2 TRBV6-5 CASSNRATYGYTF
TRBJ2-7 TRBV7-4 CASSRFPGTGEYEQYF
TRBJ2-6 TRBV15 CATRVTGKGGANVLTF
TRBJ2-5 TRBV6-1 CASSGLADVQETQYF
TRBJ1-1 TRBV27 CASKQRTRTEAFF
TRBJ2-7 TRBV4-3 CASSQVLEVKRLEQYF
TRBJ1-5 TRBV6-6 CASRAWTGGDNQPQHF
TRBJ2-6 TRBV6-5 CASSLGESSGANVLTF
TRBJ2-2 TRBV7-9 CASSRDRTPGGELFF
TRBJ1-2 TRBV28 CASSWGQEYGYTF
TRBJ2-7 TRBV18 CASSPPVGQGALGLWQYF
TRBJ2-7 TRBV2 CASSTQGENEQYF
TRBJ2-2 TRBV7-2 CASSGTTGGANGELFF
TRBJ1-2 TRBV29-1 CSVEDSGPANGYTF
TRBJ1-6 TRBV5-5 CASSPTPDWGGDSPLHF
TRBJ2-3 TRBV5-6 CASRLRGLLHTDTQYF